This T cell receptor beta chain comes out of a study of blood T cell repertoires in COVID-19. Turning to the study itself: The cDNA or gDNA used as material had been derived from T cells, B-cell-depleted T cells, or PBMCs.

The CDR3 contains 19 residues. V lost 2 bases, J lost 0 bases, and 11 bases stayed unmatched. Germline CDR1 reads LNHDA; CDR2 reads SQIVND (reference sequence). TCRdb's table, derived via immunoSEQ multiplex PCR, lists solely in-frame clones and lacks some. The sample records around 330,000 clones, 75% to 90% being singletons. Individuals drawn from approximately 26 US areas were roughly 18 to 95 years old. Categorization into cohorts depended on clinical history that participants reported. Sequenced sample: PBMCs or T cells enriched from blood (not recorded which). The clonotype originates from a woman in her thirties who had been exposed to COVID-19. This chain joins TRBV19 and TRBJ1-5; TRBD1 matches at 9 bases. This chain's CDR3 is CASSIWGTGRHYSNQPQHF. The CDR3 DNA reads as TGTGCCAGTAGTATATGGGGGACAGGGAGACATTATAGCAATCAGCCCCAGCATTTT.